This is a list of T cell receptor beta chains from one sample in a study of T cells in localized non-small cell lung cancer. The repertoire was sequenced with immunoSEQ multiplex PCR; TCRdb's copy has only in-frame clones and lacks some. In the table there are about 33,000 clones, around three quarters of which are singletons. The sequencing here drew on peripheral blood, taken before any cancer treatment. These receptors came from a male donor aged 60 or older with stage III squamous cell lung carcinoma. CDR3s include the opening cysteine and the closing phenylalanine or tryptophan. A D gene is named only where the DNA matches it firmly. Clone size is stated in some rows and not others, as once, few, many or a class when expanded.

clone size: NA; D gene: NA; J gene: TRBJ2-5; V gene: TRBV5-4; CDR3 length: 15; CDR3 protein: CASSSGQQTRETQYF; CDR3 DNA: TGTGCCAGCAGCTCAGGACAGCAAACAAGGGAGACCCAGTACTTC
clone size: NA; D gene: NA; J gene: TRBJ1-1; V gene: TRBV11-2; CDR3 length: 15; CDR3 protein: CASSLEAGTGTEAFF; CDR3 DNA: TGTGCCAGCAGCTTAGAAGCAGGGACGGGGACTGAAGCTTTCTTT
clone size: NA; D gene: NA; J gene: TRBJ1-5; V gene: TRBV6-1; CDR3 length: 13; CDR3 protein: CASSLNGAQPQHF; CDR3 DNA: TGTGCCAGCAGCCTCAATGGGGCCCAGCCCCAGCATTTT
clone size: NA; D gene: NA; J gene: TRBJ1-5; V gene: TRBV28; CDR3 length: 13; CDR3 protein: CASSPPPPPAQHF; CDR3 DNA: TGTGCCAGCAGCCCTCCCCCCCCGCCGGCCCAGCATTTT
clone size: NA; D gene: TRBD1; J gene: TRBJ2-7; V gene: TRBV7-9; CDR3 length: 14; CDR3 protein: CASSPWDRLYEQYF; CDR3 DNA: TGTGCCAGCAGCCCATGGGACAGACTGTACGAGCAGTACTTC
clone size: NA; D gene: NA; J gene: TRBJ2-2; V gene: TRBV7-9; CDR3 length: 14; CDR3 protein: CASDRAGENGELFF; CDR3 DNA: TGTGCCAGCGACCGGGCCGGGGAAAACGGGGAGCTGTTTTTT
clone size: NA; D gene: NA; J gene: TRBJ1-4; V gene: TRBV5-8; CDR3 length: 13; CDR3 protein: CASSPGPNEKLFF; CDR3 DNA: TGTGCCAGCAGCCCCGGGCCTAATGAAAAACTGTTTTTT
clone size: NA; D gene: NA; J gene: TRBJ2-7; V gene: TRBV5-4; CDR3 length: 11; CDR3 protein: CASSLEYEQYF; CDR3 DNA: TGTGCCAGCAGCTTAGAATACGAGCAGTACTTC
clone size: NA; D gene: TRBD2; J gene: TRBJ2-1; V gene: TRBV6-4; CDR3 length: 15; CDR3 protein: CASRGEAGGSHEQFF; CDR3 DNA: TGTGCCAGCAGAGGCGAGGCGGGAGGGTCACATGAGCAGTTCTTC
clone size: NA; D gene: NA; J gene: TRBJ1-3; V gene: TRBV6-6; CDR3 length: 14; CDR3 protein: CASGLQGPGNTIYF; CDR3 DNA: TGTGCCAGCGGGCTACAGGGTCCTGGAAACACCATATATTTT
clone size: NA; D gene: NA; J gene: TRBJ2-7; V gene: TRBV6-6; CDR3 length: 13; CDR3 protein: CASSYRLYHEQYF; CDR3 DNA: TGTGCCAGCAGTTATAGGTTGTATCACGAGCAGTACTTC
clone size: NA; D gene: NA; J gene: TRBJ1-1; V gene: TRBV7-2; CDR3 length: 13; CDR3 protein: CASSVQGSTEAFF; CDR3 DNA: TGTGCCAGCAGCGTACAGGGTAGTACTGAAGCTTTCTTT
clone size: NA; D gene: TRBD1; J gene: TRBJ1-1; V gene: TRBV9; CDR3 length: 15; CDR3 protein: CASSVITGGNTEAFF; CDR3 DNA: TGTGCCAGCAGCGTTATCACAGGGGGTAACACTGAAGCTTTCTTT
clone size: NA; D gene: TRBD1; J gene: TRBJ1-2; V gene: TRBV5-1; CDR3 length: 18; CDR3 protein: CASSLAAGQGRVGYGYTF; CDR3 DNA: TGCGCCAGCAGCTTGGCCGCGGGACAGGGTCGAGTTGGCTATGGCTACACCTTC
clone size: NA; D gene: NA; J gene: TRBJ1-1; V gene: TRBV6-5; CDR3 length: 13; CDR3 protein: CASTRDYNTEAFF; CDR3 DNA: TGTGCCAGCACCCGGGACTACAACACTGAAGCTTTCTTT
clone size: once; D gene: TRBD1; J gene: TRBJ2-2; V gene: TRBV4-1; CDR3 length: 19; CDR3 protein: CASSQESPTGGYDTGELFF; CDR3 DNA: TGCGCCAGCAGCCAAGAATCCCCGACAGGGGGCTACGACACCGGGGAGCTGTTTTTT
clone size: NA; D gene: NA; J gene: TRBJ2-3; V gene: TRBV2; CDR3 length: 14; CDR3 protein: CASSLASGTDTQYF; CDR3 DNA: TGTGCCAGCAGTCTTGCTTCGGGCACAGATACGCAGTATTTT
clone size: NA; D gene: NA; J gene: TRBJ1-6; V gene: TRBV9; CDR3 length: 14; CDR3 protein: CASSVALGNSPLHF; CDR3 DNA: TGTGCCAGCAGCGTAGCTCTAGGGAACTCACCCCTCCACTTT
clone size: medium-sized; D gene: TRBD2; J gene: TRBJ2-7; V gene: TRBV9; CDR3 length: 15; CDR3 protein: CASSAAASGSYEQYF; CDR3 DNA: TGTGCCAGCAGCGCGGCGGCTAGCGGGTCCTACGAGCAGTACTTC
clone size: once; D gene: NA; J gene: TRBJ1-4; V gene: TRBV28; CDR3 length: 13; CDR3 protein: CASSLVGGGKLFF; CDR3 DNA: TGTGCCAGCAGTTTAGTCGGGGGCGGAAAACTGTTTTTT
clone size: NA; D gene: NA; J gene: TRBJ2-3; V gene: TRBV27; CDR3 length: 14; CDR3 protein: CASRDTALLDTQYF; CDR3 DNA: TGTGCCAGCAGGGACACGGCCCTATTGGATACGCAGTATTTT
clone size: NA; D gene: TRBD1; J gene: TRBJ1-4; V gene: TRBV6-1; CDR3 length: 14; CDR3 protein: CASRAGQGYEKLFF; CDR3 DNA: TGTGCCAGCAGGGCCGGACAGGGTTATGAAAAACTGTTTTTT
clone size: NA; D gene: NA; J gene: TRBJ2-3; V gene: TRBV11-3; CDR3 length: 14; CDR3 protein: CASSLGQYTDTQYF; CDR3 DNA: TGTGCCAGCAGCTTGGGTCAGTACACAGATACGCAGTATTTT
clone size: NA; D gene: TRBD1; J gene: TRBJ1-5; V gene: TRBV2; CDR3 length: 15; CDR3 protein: CASSTQGLSNQPQHF; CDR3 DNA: TGTGCCAGCAGTACACAGGGGTTGAGCAATCAGCCCCAGCATTTT
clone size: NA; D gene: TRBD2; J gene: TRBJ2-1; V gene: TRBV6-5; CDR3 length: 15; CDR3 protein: CASSYTGGSYNEQFF; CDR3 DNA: TGTGCCAGCAGTTATACGGGCGGGAGCTACAATGAGCAGTTCTTC
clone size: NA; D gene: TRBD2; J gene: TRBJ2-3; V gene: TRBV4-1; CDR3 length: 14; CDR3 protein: CAGSAGGGTDTQYF; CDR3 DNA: TGCGCCGGTTCCGCGGGGGGGGGCACAGATACGCAGTATTTT
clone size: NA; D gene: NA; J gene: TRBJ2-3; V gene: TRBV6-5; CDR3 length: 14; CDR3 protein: CASKASASTDTQYF; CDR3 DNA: TGTGCCAGCAAGGCTTCTGCTAGCACAGATACGCAGTATTTT
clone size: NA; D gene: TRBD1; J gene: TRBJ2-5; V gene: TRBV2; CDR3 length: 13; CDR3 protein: CASSGTGKETQYF; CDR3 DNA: TGTGCCAGCAGCGGGACAGGAAAAGAGACCCAGTACTTC
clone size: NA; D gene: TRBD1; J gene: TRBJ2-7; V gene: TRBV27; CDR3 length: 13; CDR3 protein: CASSWDSAREQYF; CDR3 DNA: TGTGCCAGCAGTTGGGACAGCGCTCGGGAGCAGTACTTC
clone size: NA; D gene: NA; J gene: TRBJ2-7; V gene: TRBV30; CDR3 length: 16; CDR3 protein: CAWSAPYGSITYEQYF; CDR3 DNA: TGTGCCTGGAGTGCTCCATATGGGAGTATTACCTACGAGCAGTACTTC
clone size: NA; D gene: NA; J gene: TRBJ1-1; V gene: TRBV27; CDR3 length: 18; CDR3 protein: CASSLTGGINGVYTEAFF; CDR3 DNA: TGTGCCAGCAGTTTAACCGGCGGGATTAACGGAGTGTACACTGAAGCTTTCTTT
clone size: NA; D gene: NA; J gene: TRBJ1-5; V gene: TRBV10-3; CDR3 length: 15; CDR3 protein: CAISESAAPNQPQHF; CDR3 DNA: TGTGCCATCAGTGAGTCTGCGGCCCCCAATCAGCCCCAGCATTTT
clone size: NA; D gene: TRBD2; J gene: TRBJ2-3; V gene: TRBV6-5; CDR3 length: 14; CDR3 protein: CASAGGPSRQTQYF; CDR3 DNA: TGTGCCAGCGCGGGAGGACCTTCAAGGCAAACGCAGTATTTT
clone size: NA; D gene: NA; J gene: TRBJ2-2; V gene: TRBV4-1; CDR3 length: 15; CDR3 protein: CASSPRPENTGELFF; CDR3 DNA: TGCGCCAGCAGCCCCAGACCAGAGAACACCGGGGAGCTGTTTTTT
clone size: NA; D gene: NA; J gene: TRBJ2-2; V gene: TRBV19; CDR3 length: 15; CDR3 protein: CASSIGDSHTGELFF; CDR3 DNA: TGTGCCAGTAGTATAGGAGACAGCCACACCGGGGAGCTGTTTTTT
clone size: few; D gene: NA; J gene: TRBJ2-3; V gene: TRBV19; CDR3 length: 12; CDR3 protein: CASSDVADTQYF; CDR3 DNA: TGTGCCAGTAGCGACGTGGCAGATACGCAGTATTTT
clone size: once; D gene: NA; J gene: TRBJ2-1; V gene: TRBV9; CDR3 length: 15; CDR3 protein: CASSVELVSYNEQFF; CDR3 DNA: TGTGCCAGCAGCGTAGAGTTGGTTTCCTACAATGAGCAGTTCTTC
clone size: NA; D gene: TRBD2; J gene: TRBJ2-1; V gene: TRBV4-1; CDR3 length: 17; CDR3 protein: CASSQEALTGTSYEQFF; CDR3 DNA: TGCGCCAGCAGCCAAGAAGCGCTAACCGGGACTAGCTATGAGCAGTTCTTC
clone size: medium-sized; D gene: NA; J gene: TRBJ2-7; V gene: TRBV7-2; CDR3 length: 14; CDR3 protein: CASSLASQSYEQYF; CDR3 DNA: TGTGCCAGCAGCTTAGCGAGTCAGTCCTACGAGCAGTACTTC
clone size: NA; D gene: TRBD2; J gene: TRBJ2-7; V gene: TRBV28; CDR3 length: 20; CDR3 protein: CASSAYAGTSGRGGAYEQYF; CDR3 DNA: TGTGCCAGCAGCGCTTATGCCGGGACTAGCGGGAGGGGAGGGGCCTACGAGCAGTACTTC
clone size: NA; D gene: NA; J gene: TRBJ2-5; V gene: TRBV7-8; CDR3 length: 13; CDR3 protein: CASSLLGKETQYF; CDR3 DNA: TGTGCCAGCAGCTTATTGGGCAAAGAGACCCAGTACTTC
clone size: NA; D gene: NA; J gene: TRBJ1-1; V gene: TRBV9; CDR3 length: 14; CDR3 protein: CASSPSGTELQAFF; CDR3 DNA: TGTGCCAGCAGCCCCTCCGGGACGGAGCTTCAAGCTTTCTTT
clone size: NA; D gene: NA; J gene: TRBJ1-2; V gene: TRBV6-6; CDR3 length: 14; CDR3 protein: CASSYDRANYGYTF; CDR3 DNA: TGTGCCAGCAGCTACGACCGGGCTAACTATGGCTACACCTTC